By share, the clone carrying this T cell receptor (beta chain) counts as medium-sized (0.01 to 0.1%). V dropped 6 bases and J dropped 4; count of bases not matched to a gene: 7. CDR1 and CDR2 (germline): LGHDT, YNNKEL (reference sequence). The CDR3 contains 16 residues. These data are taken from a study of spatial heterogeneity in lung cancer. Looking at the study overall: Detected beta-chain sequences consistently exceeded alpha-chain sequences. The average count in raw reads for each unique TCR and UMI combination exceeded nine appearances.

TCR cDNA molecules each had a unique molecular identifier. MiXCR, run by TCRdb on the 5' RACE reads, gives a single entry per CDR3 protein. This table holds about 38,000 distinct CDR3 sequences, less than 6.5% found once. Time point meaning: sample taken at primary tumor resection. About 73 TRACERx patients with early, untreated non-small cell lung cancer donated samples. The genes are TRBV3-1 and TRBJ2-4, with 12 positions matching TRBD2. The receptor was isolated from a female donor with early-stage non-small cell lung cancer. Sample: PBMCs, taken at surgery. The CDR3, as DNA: TGTGCCAGCAGTCCTCAGACTAGCGGGGGTAAAAACATTCAGTACTTC. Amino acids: CASSPQTSGGKNIQYF. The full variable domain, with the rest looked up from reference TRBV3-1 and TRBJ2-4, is DTAVSQTPKYLVTQMGNDKSIKCEQNLGHDTMYWYKQDSKKFLKIMFSYNNKELIINETVPNRFSPKSPDKAHLNLHINSLELGDSAVYFCASSPQTSGGKNIQYFGAGTRLSVL.